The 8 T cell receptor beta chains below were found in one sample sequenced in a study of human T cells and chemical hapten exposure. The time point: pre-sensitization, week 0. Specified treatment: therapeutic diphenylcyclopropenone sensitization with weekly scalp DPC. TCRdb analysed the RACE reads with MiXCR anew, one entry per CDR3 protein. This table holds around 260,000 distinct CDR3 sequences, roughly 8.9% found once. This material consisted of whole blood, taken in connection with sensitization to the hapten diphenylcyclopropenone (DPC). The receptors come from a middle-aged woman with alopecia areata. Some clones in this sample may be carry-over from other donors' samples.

The CDR3 region is CASRSGATYNSPLHF. CDR3 DNA sequence: TGTGCCAGCCGCTCGGGGGCAACCTATAATTCACCCCTCCACTTT. The chain couples TRBV7-2 to TRBJ1-6, with D perhaps matching TRBD1 (6 bases). The V end lost 8 bases, the J end lost 2 bases, and 13 bases lay between the germline ends. Germline V CDR1 and CDR2: SGHTA, FQGNSA. The CDR3 covers 15 residues.

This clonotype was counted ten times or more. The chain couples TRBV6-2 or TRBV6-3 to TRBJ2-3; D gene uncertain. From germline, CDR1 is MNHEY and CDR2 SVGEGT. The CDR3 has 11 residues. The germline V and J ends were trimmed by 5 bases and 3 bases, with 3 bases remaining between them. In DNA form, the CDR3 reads TGTGCCAGCAGTAATACAGATACGCAGTATTTT. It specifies CASSNTDTQYF.

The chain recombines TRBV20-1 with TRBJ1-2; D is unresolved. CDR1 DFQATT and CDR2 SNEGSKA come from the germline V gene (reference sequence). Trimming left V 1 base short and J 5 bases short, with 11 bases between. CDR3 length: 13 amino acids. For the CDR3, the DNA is TGCAGTGCTAGAGTCCCTGGACTGTATGGCTACACCTTC. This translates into CSARVPGLYGYTF.

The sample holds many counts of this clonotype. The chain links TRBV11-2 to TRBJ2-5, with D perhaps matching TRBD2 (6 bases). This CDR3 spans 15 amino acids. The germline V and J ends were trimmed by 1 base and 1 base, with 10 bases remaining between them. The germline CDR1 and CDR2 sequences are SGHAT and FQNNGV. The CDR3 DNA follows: TGTGCCAGCAGCTTAGGCGGCGGGGTCCAAGAGACCCAGTACTTC. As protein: CASSLGGGVQETQYF.

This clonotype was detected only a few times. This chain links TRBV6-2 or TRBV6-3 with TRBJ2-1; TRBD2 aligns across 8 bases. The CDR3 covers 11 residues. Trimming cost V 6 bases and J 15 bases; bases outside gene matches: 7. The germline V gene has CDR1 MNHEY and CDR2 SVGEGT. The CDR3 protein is CASSWGTSLFF. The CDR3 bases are TGTGCCAGCAGCTGGGGGACTAGTTTGTTCTTC.

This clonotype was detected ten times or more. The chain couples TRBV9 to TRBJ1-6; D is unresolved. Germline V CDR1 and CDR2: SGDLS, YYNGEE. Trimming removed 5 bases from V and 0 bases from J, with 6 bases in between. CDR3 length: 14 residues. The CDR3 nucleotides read TGTGCCAGCAGTCTTAGCTCCTATAATTCACCCCTCCACTTT. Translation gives CASSLSSYNSPLHF.

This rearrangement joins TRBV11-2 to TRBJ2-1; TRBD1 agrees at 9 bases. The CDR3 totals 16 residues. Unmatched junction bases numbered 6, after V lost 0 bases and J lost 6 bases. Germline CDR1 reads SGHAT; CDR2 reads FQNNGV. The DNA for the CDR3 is TGTGCCAGCAGCTTAGAGCCGGGACAGGGAGGCAATGAGCAGTTCTTC. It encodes CASSLEPGQGGNEQFF.

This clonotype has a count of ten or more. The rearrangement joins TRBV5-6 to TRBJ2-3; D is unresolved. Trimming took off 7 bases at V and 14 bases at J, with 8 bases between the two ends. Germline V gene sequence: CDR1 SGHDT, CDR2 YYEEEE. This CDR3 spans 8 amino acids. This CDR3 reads CASPVLYF. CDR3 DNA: TGTGCCAGCCCGGTTTTGTATTTT. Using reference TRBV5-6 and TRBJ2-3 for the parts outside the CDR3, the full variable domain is DAGVTQSPTHLIKTRGQQVTLRCSPKSGHDTVSWYQQALGQGPQFIFQYYEEEERQRGNFPDRFSGHQFPNYSSELNVNALLLGDSALYLCASPVLYFGPGTRLTVL.